Listed below are T cell receptor beta chains from one sample, sequenced in a study of T cell changes during pregnancy in multiple sclerosis. Method: immunoSEQ multiplex PCR; TCRdb's copy keeps in-frame clones and lacks some. The table records tens of thousands of clones, approximately 90% of them present only once. The material sequenced was CD4+ T cells from peripheral blood mononuclear cells, taken before pregnancy. The source of these receptors is a female donor with multiple sclerosis, enrolled in a pregnancy study. The CDR3 runs from the conserved cysteine through the conserved F or W. A D gene is named only where the DNA matches it firmly. The size field is filled for only some rows; it gives once, few, many or a size class.

d_gene: TRBD2
v_gene: TRBV9
j_gene: TRBJ2-3
abundance: NA
CDR3nt: TGTGCCAGCAGCGTAAATGCGGGGGGCACAGATACGCAGTATTTT
CDR3aa: CASSVNAGGTDTQYF

d_gene: TRBD2
v_gene: TRBV11-2
j_gene: TRBJ2-7
abundance: medium-sized
CDR3nt: TGTGCCAGCAGCTTCACTAGCGGGGGGGTACCCTACGAGCAGTACTTC
CDR3aa: CASSFTSGGVPYEQYF

d_gene: TRBD2
v_gene: TRBV19
j_gene: TRBJ2-3
abundance: NA
CDR3nt: TGTGCCAGTAGTGACGGGGGGGACACAGATACGCAGTATTTT
CDR3aa: CASSDGGDTDTQYF

d_gene: NA
v_gene: TRBV19
j_gene: TRBJ1-2
abundance: NA
CDR3nt: TGTGCCAGTAGAGATGGACACCTGGAAGGCTATGGCTACACCTTC
CDR3aa: CASRDGHLEGYGYTF

d_gene: NA
v_gene: TRBV18
j_gene: TRBJ1-2
abundance: NA
CDR3nt: TGTGCCAGCTCACAGGTCAGAGGCTGGGGCTACACCTTC
CDR3aa: CASSQVRGWGYTF

d_gene: NA
v_gene: TRBV4-1
j_gene: TRBJ2-3
abundance: NA
CDR3nt: TGCGCCAGCAGCCCCAAGTACGGGGTTGGAACAGATACGCAGTATTTT
CDR3aa: CASSPKYGVGTDTQYF

d_gene: TRBD1
v_gene: TRBV7-2
j_gene: TRBJ1-6
abundance: NA
CDR3nt: TGTGCCAGCAGCTACCCGGGACAGGGAAATTCACCCCTCCACTTT
CDR3aa: CASSYPGQGNSPLHF

d_gene: NA
v_gene: TRBV6-6
j_gene: TRBJ1-1
abundance: NA
CDR3nt: TGTGCCAGCAGCTTTGAAGGGACTAACACTGAAGCTTTCTTT
CDR3aa: CASSFEGTNTEAFF

d_gene: NA
v_gene: TRBV18
j_gene: TRBJ2-7
abundance: NA
CDR3nt: TGTGCCAGCTCACCAGTATCAGGCGAGCAGTACTTC
CDR3aa: CASSPVSGEQYF

d_gene: TRBD2
v_gene: TRBV9
j_gene: TRBJ2-5
abundance: NA
CDR3nt: TGTGCCAGCAGCGTAGCTGGGCTAGCGGCCAACCAAGAGACCCAGTACTTC
CDR3aa: CASSVAGLAANQETQYF

d_gene: NA
v_gene: TRBV2
j_gene: TRBJ1-2
abundance: NA
CDR3nt: TGTGCCAGCAGTGACTCCCGACTTACTAACTATGGCTACACCTTC
CDR3aa: CASSDSRLTNYGYTF

d_gene: NA
v_gene: TRBV30
j_gene: TRBJ1-5
abundance: NA
CDR3nt: TGTGCCTGGAACTTGGGGGGAAACCAGCCCCAGCATTTT
CDR3aa: CAWNLGGNQPQHF

d_gene: TRBD1
v_gene: TRBV15
j_gene: TRBJ1-5
abundance: NA
CDR3nt: TGTGCCACCAGCAGCCCGACAGGGGCTAGCAATCAGCCCCAGCATTTT
CDR3aa: CATSSPTGASNQPQHF

d_gene: NA
v_gene: TRBV30
j_gene: TRBJ1-1
abundance: medium-sized
CDR3nt: TGTGCCTGGAGTGGCAGTAAAAAAGCTTTCTTT
CDR3aa: CAWSGSKKAFF

d_gene: NA
v_gene: TRBV6-5
j_gene: TRBJ1-5
abundance: NA
CDR3nt: TGTGCCAGCAGTTACACGGTTAATCAGCCCCAGCATTTT
CDR3aa: CASSYTVNQPQHF

d_gene: TRBD1
v_gene: TRBV7-2
j_gene: TRBJ2-7
abundance: NA
CDR3nt: TGTGCCAGCAGCTCCGGGACAGCGATCTACGAGCAGTACTTC
CDR3aa: CASSSGTAIYEQYF

d_gene: TRBD1
v_gene: TRBV7-9
j_gene: TRBJ2-7
abundance: NA
CDR3nt: TGTGCCAGCAGCTTAGGGGACAGGGTATTCGGCGAGCAGTACTTC
CDR3aa: CASSLGDRVFGEQYF

d_gene: TRBD1
v_gene: TRBV7-2
j_gene: TRBJ1-2
abundance: once
CDR3nt: TGTGCCAGCAGCTCAGGGGGCTATGGCTACACCTTC
CDR3aa: CASSSGGYGYTF

d_gene: TRBD2
v_gene: TRBV4-1
j_gene: TRBJ2-3
abundance: NA
CDR3nt: TGCGCCAGCAGCCGGGGAGGACTAGCGGGGGCCACAGATACGCAGTATTTT
CDR3aa: CASSRGGLAGATDTQYF

d_gene: TRBD1
v_gene: TRBV30
j_gene: TRBJ2-7
abundance: NA
CDR3nt: TGTGCCTGGGATATCCCGAGGACAGGGGGGACCTACGAGCAGTACTTC
CDR3aa: CAWDIPRTGGTYEQYF

d_gene: NA
v_gene: TRBV5-6
j_gene: TRBJ2-4
abundance: NA
CDR3nt: TGTGCCAGCAGCTTGGCCGGAGGGGGCGCCTCCAAAAACATTCAGTACTTC
CDR3aa: CASSLAGGGASKNIQYF

d_gene: NA
v_gene: TRBV15
j_gene: TRBJ1-1
abundance: once
CDR3nt: TGTGCCACCAGCAGAGTTGGCAACCTGAACACTGAAGCTTTCTTT
CDR3aa: CATSRVGNLNTEAFF

d_gene: TRBD1
v_gene: TRBV28
j_gene: TRBJ2-3
abundance: NA
CDR3nt: TGTGCCAGCAGTTCGGGACAGGGGAGCACAGATACGCAGTATTTT
CDR3aa: CASSSGQGSTDTQYF

d_gene: NA
v_gene: TRBV7-3
j_gene: TRBJ1-4
abundance: NA
CDR3nt: TGTGCCAGCAGCCCCTCGGGAGGGGTTAATGAAAAACTGTTTTTT
CDR3aa: CASSPSGGVNEKLFF

d_gene: NA
v_gene: TRBV11-2
j_gene: TRBJ2-3
abundance: NA
CDR3nt: TGTGCCAGCCGCCCCCTGAGGAGCGGGCGGAATACGCAGTATTTT
CDR3aa: CASRPLRSGRNTQYF

d_gene: TRBD2
v_gene: TRBV7-9
j_gene: TRBJ2-3
abundance: NA
CDR3nt: TGTGCCAGCAGCCCCCGGACTAGCGGGGTCTCAGATACGCAGTATTTT
CDR3aa: CASSPRTSGVSDTQYF

d_gene: TRBD1
v_gene: TRBV6-5
j_gene: TRBJ2-3
abundance: NA
CDR3nt: TGTGCCAGCAGTTATTCCGGGACAGGGGTCACAGATACGCAGTATTTT
CDR3aa: CASSYSGTGVTDTQYF

d_gene: TRBD2
v_gene: TRBV6-5
j_gene: TRBJ2-7
abundance: once
CDR3nt: TGTGCCAGCAGTACCCTAGCGGGGGGCTACGAGCAGTACTTC
CDR3aa: CASSTLAGGYEQYF

d_gene: NA
v_gene: TRBV12-5
j_gene: TRBJ1-1
abundance: NA
CDR3nt: TGTGCTAGTGGGCCCGGGACAAAGAACACTGAAGCTTTCTTT
CDR3aa: CASGPGTKNTEAFF

d_gene: NA
v_gene: TRBV7-2
j_gene: TRBJ2-3
abundance: NA
CDR3nt: TGTGCCAGCAGCCAGCCCGAGGGCACAGATACGCAGTATTTT
CDR3aa: CASSQPEGTDTQYF

d_gene: NA
v_gene: TRBV29-1
j_gene: TRBJ2-7
abundance: NA
CDR3nt: TGCAGCGTTCTGACAGGACCCTACGAGCAGTACTTC
CDR3aa: CSVLTGPYEQYF

d_gene: TRBD1
v_gene: TRBV5-4
j_gene: TRBJ1-5
abundance: NA
CDR3nt: TGTGCCAGCAGCCTAGGGACAGGATTTAATCAGCCCCAGCATTTT
CDR3aa: CASSLGTGFNQPQHF

d_gene: NA
v_gene: TRBV7-2
j_gene: TRBJ2-1
abundance: NA
CDR3nt: TGTGCCAGCAGCTTACTTACATCCCCGGTGGGGCCAAATGAGCAGTTCTTC
CDR3aa: CASSLLTSPVGPNEQFF

d_gene: NA
v_gene: TRBV5-1
j_gene: TRBJ1-2
abundance: NA
CDR3nt: TGCGCCAGCAGCTTGGAATCCGGGATGGGCGGCTACACCTTC
CDR3aa: CASSLESGMGGYTF

d_gene: TRBD1
v_gene: TRBV5-1
j_gene: TRBJ1-4
abundance: NA
CDR3nt: TGCGCCAGCAGCTTGATGGGACAGGGGGCGACTAATGAAAAACTGTTTTTT
CDR3aa: CASSLMGQGATNEKLFF

d_gene: NA
v_gene: TRBV7-2
j_gene: TRBJ2-5
abundance: once
CDR3nt: TGTGCCAGCAGCTTAGGGGGCGAACAAGAGACCCAGTACTTC
CDR3aa: CASSLGGEQETQYF

d_gene: TRBD1
v_gene: TRBV7-9
j_gene: TRBJ2-1
abundance: NA
CDR3nt: TGTGCCAGCAGCTTAGCCGGGACAGGGGCGATGGTCTTC
CDR3aa: CASSLAGTGAMVF

d_gene: NA
v_gene: TRBV4-2
j_gene: TRBJ2-4
abundance: once
CDR3nt: TGTGCCAGCAGCCAAGAAGGTACAGGGGCCAAAAACATTCAGTACTTC
CDR3aa: CASSQEGTGAKNIQYF

d_gene: TRBD1
v_gene: TRBV7-2
j_gene: TRBJ1-1
abundance: NA
CDR3nt: TGTGCCAGCAGCTGGAGGGGACAGGGGGCGAACACTGAAGCTTTCTTT
CDR3aa: CASSWRGQGANTEAFF

d_gene: NA
v_gene: TRBV6-5
j_gene: TRBJ2-1
abundance: NA
CDR3nt: TGTGCCAGCAGTCGACGACAGCCCCAAATGCAGTTCTTC
CDR3aa: CASSRRQPQMQFF

d_gene: TRBD2
v_gene: TRBV10-3
j_gene: TRBJ2-3
abundance: NA
CDR3nt: TGTGCCATCAATCCCGGGACTAGCGGGGGGGGGACAGATACGCAGTATTTT
CDR3aa: CAINPGTSGGGTDTQYF

d_gene: TRBD2
v_gene: TRBV5-1
j_gene: TRBJ2-3
abundance: NA
CDR3nt: TGCGCCAGCAGCTCCGGGACTAGGGGAGATACGCAGTATTTT
CDR3aa: CASSSGTRGDTQYF